These T cell receptor beta chains were read from a single sample in a study of neurological immune-mediated disorders. Via MiXCR, TCRdb re-called the 5' RACE reads, giving one row per CDR3 protein. Of 20,000 to 25,000 distinct CDR3 sequences detected, over 5.5% appear once; the ten largest clones hold roughly 43%. Sequences were obtained from CD8+ T cells from blood. These receptors were taken from a man in his late teens or twenties in good health. The CDR3 runs from the conserved cysteine through the conserved F or W.

CDR3aa	v_gene	j_gene
CSVEGGAFF	TRBV29-1	TRBJ1-1
CSARDLQAWLYGYTF	TRBV20-1	TRBJ1-2
CAISESISLGSGYTF	TRBV10-3	TRBJ1-2
CASTNLDYQETQYF	TRBV12-3/TRBV12-4	TRBJ2-5
CASSELAGGQYEQYF	TRBV6-1	TRBJ2-7
CASSPPEDVNTDTQYF	TRBV18	TRBJ2-3
CASSLPSGAYNEQFF	TRBV7-9	TRBJ2-1
CASSELSGGLNEQFF	TRBV6-1	TRBJ2-1
CASSQSSGVIRYEQFF	TRBV12-3/TRBV12-4	TRBJ2-1
CASSLAQPEQYF	TRBV7-9	TRBJ2-7
CAGGEGNIQYF	TRBV10-3	TRBJ2-4
CASSQDGTWNQPQHF	TRBV4-1	TRBJ1-5
CASSDPRVSGANVLTF	TRBV2	TRBJ2-6
CASSQDRGPYEQYF	TRBV4-1	TRBJ2-7
CSARPSFISYGYTF	TRBV20-1	TRBJ1-2
CASSQEGQGVQPQHF	TRBV4-1	TRBJ1-5
CASRATPGGGEQFF	TRBV7-3	TRBJ2-1
CSARDLDAPYEQYF	TRBV20-1	TRBJ2-7
CASSTWTAATHQETQYF	TRBV7-2	TRBJ2-5
CSARGGTWLAGSSTDTQYF	TRBV20-1	TRBJ2-3
CSARSPGAEQYF	TRBV20-1	TRBJ2-7
CATGGENTEAFF	TRBV2	TRBJ1-1
CASSLEYRLDEQYF	TRBV11-2	TRBJ2-7
CASSQGLAGLYNEQFF	TRBV5-1	TRBJ2-1
CASSHRGQGNTEAFF	TRBV6-2/TRBV6-3	TRBJ1-1
CASSFGDTQYF	TRBV7-9	TRBJ2-3
CASSSGTGLYEQYF	TRBV6-5	TRBJ2-7
CASRSETGLPSTEAFF	TRBV2	TRBJ1-1
CASGLAGGGYEQYF	TRBV12-5	TRBJ2-7
CASSLGDRYSNQPQHF	TRBV7-9	TRBJ1-5
CASRRVEGDEQFF	TRBV12-3/TRBV12-4	TRBJ2-1
CASSTGTGGHYEQYF	TRBV19	TRBJ2-7
CASSLGGTGEYF	TRBV7-9	TRBJ2-7